The rows below give T cell receptor beta chains drawn from one sample of a study of T cell repertoires in cytomegalovirus infection. MiXCR, run by TCRdb on the reads, gives a single entry per CDR3 protein. This table has about 600,000 distinct CDR3 sequences, approximately 24% appearing once. What was sequenced was CD8+ T cells from PBMCs. The receptors were sampled from a human donor in good health (CMV status not recorded). Some clones in this sample may be carry-over from other donors' samples. Each CDR3 is given with its conserved first and last residue.

J gene: TRBJ2-2
V gene: TRBV15
CDR3 protein: CATTTALGILSGELFF

J gene: TRBJ1-4
V gene: TRBV7-9
CDR3 protein: CASSLRGAGNEKLFF

J gene: TRBJ2-1
V gene: TRBV7-9
CDR3 protein: CASSLAGITGEQFF

J gene: TRBJ2-3
V gene: TRBV24-1
CDR3 protein: CATSKASFPDTQYF

J gene: TRBJ1-4
V gene: TRBV27
CDR3 protein: CASSLPGPNEKLFF

J gene: TRBJ2-5
V gene: TRBV3-1
CDR3 protein: CASSQGTSGGGETQYF

J gene: TRBJ1-1
V gene: TRBV19
CDR3 protein: CASDRGNEAFF

J gene: TRBJ2-3
V gene: TRBV7-2
CDR3 protein: CASIKGRGTDTQYF

J gene: TRBJ1-4
V gene: TRBV7-9
CDR3 protein: CASSLRGNEKLFF

J gene: TRBJ2-1
V gene: TRBV7-6
CDR3 protein: CASSPTLNNEQFF

J gene: TRBJ2-5
V gene: TRBV7-8
CDR3 protein: CASSTRTSGDQETQYF

J gene: TRBJ1-1
V gene: TRBV6-2/TRBV6-3
CDR3 protein: CASSPPPGNTEAFF

J gene: TRBJ2-1
V gene: TRBV6-2/TRBV6-3
CDR3 protein: CASSYGTRGNEQFF

J gene: TRBJ1-2
V gene: TRBV6-2/TRBV6-3
CDR3 protein: CASSFRDGSNYGYTF

J gene: TRBJ2-1
V gene: TRBV6-5
CDR3 protein: CASSLPKGNEQFF

J gene: TRBJ2-1
V gene: TRBV7-9
CDR3 protein: CASSSGQGANEQFF

J gene: TRBJ2-3
V gene: TRBV29-1
CDR3 protein: CSVTGGRGDTQYF

J gene: TRBJ1-2
V gene: TRBV7-8
CDR3 protein: CASSLVEIEQGVYGYTF

J gene: TRBJ2-3
V gene: TRBV28
CDR3 protein: CASSPRAARFTDTQYF

J gene: TRBJ2-5
V gene: TRBV28
CDR3 protein: CASSPRGGGNSETQYF

J gene: TRBJ2-7
V gene: TRBV29-1
CDR3 protein: CSAHLGSYEQYF

J gene: TRBJ2-1
V gene: TRBV6-2/TRBV6-3
CDR3 protein: CASSYGGGSTYNEQFF

J gene: TRBJ2-2
V gene: TRBV11-3
CDR3 protein: CASSGQGTSNTGELFF

J gene: TRBJ2-3
V gene: TRBV7-2
CDR3 protein: CASSLDYLTDTQYF

J gene: TRBJ1-1
V gene: TRBV7-9
CDR3 protein: CASSLVQGVNTEAFF

J gene: TRBJ1-1
V gene: TRBV5-6
CDR3 protein: CANSWGDTEAFF

J gene: TRBJ2-7
V gene: TRBV7-9
CDR3 protein: CASSLNKNYEQYF

J gene: TRBJ1-2
V gene: TRBV6-5
CDR3 protein: CASSQPYRADGYTF

J gene: TRBJ2-1
V gene: TRBV6-5
CDR3 protein: CASSYSGASGGATYNEQFF

J gene: TRBJ2-3
V gene: TRBV20-1
CDR3 protein: CSARGSKVDTDTQYF

J gene: TRBJ1-2
V gene: TRBV7-6
CDR3 protein: CASSLVLSGTANYGYTF

J gene: TRBJ2-3
V gene: TRBV9
CDR3 protein: CASSVEGQPLTDTQYF

J gene: TRBJ2-4
V gene: TRBV27
CDR3 protein: CASTGQENIQYF

J gene: TRBJ2-3
V gene: TRBV6-1
CDR3 protein: CASSFRGTDTQYF

J gene: TRBJ1-1
V gene: TRBV4-1
CDR3 protein: CASSPRLNTEAFF

J gene: TRBJ2-3
V gene: TRBV4-1
CDR3 protein: CASSQDSGLAGVPDTQYF

J gene: TRBJ1-1
V gene: TRBV15
CDR3 protein: CATSRGTGGEAFF

J gene: TRBJ2-7
V gene: TRBV29-1
CDR3 protein: CSVEGSTYEQYF

J gene: TRBJ2-1
V gene: TRBV7-3
CDR3 protein: CASSSRGGHYNEQFF

J gene: TRBJ1-2
V gene: TRBV14
CDR3 protein: CASSQGSGGNYGYTF

J gene: TRBJ2-2
V gene: TRBV25-1
CDR3 protein: CASSEYLGELAGTGELFF

J gene: TRBJ1-5
V gene: TRBV4-3
CDR3 protein: CASSLTQGRPQHF

J gene: TRBJ1-2
V gene: TRBV19
CDR3 protein: CASSAGSGYTF

J gene: TRBJ2-7
V gene: TRBV7-9
CDR3 protein: CASSPGDRGTPYEQYF

J gene: TRBJ2-3
V gene: TRBV7-2
CDR3 protein: CASSLPLLPRQGTDTQYF

J gene: TRBJ2-7
V gene: TRBV4-1
CDR3 protein: CASSPGTLPFYEQYF

J gene: TRBJ1-3
V gene: TRBV7-6
CDR3 protein: CASSLGQQLTTSGNTIYF

J gene: TRBJ1-1
V gene: TRBV7-9
CDR3 protein: CASSPTVNTEAFF

J gene: TRBJ2-3
V gene: TRBV28
CDR3 protein: CASSHRGHRDTQYF

J gene: TRBJ1-2
V gene: TRBV12-5
CDR3 protein: CASGIGDGYTF

J gene: TRBJ2-3
V gene: TRBV10-3
CDR3 protein: CAIRYSRGNTDTQYF

J gene: TRBJ1-5
V gene: TRBV19
CDR3 protein: CASSGGGWPQHF

J gene: TRBJ2-1
V gene: TRBV11-2
CDR3 protein: CASSPYRGNEQFF

J gene: TRBJ2-2
V gene: TRBV6-2/TRBV6-3
CDR3 protein: CASRTLEGRRTGELFF

J gene: TRBJ2-7
V gene: TRBV15
CDR3 protein: CATSSKGAAYYEQYF